This T cell receptor beta chain was observed in a study of cytomegalovirus exposure and HLA in healthy donors. PCR employed 60 Vbeta and 13 Jbeta primers. Profiling relied on immunoSEQ multiplex PCR, and the TCRdb table lists in-frame clones only, not all of them. The sample lists 200,000 to 250,000 clones; about 81% were seen once. Study findings and constraints: Through in vitro validation, a few CMV-associated chains were shown to be specific for CMV antigens.

This clone has only one observation. Its antigen is undetermined. Sequencing was done on a sample of PBMCs. The sequence derives from a middle-aged woman in good health and CMV-seronegative.

CDR3 amino acids: CASSLLGPWNTEAFF. CDR3 in DNA: TGTGCCAGCAGTTTATTGGGGCCCTGGAACACTGAAGCTTTCTTT. The chain recombines TRBV28 with TRBJ1-1; possible D gene TRBD1, 5 bases. The V gene lost 1 base and the J gene lost 1 base, with 10 bases spanning the gap. Germline CDR1 MDHEN, CDR2 SYDVKM. This CDR3 comprises 15 residues.